Presented here are 15 T cell receptor beta chains from one specimen sequenced in a study of graft-versus-host responses after intestinal transplantation. Their antigens are not known. Generated by immunoSEQ multiplex PCR, the TCRdb table keeps only in-frame clones and is missing some. This sample has 35,000 to 50,000 clones, with about 95% found just once. The source was unstimulated CD8+ T cells sorted from spleen or lymph node cells, collected before transplant. The receptors were sampled from a human donor who was the organ donor for an intestinal transplant.

This chain uses TRBV28 with TRBJ1-5; no firm D call. V lost 4 bases, J lost 7 bases, and 14 bases lay in between. In germline, CDR1 is MDHEN, CDR2 SYDVKM. The CDR3 is 14 amino acids. In nucleotides, the CDR3 is TGTGCCAGCAGTTCCCGCCTGGGGAACCAGCCCCAGCATTTT. This gives the protein CASSSRLGNQPQHF.

The V gene is TRBV5-4, the J gene TRBJ2-1, with D possibly called TRBD1 or TRBD2 (6 bases each). Germline-derived CDR1 and CDR2 are SGHNT and YYREEE (reference sequence). The V end was cut by 1 base, the J end by 2 bases, with 13 bases between. The length of the CDR3 is 16 residues. Written as DNA, the CDR3 is TGTGCCAGCAGCTTGTTAGGGGGGTCCACCTACAATGAGCAGTTCTTC. Translated, it gives CASSLLGGSTYNEQFF.

The V and J genes are TRBV7-9 and TRBJ1-2, with D possibly matching TRBD1 (6 bases). CDR1 and CDR2 (germline): SEHNR, FQNEAQ (reference sequence). This CDR3 contains 16 residues. V was pared by 0 bases and J by 2 bases, with 13 bases between. The DNA of the CDR3 is TGTGCCAGCAGCTTAGCGCCGGGGGCGACCAACTATGGCTACACCTTC. This sequence encodes CASSLAPGATNYGYTF.

This chain connects TRBV5-1 to TRBJ1-2, with 10 bases lining up with TRBD1. The V segment lost 4 bases and the J segment 3 bases; nucleotides outside the gene matches: 12. The CDR3 consists of 17 residues. Germline V gives CDR1 SGHRS, CDR2 YFSETQ. CDR3 sequence (DNA): TGCGCCAGCAGCGTTAGCTATCTGACAGGGGGCTACTATGGCTACACCTTC. Its protein is CASSVSYLTGGYYGYTF. Based on the CDR3 plus reference TRBV5-1 and TRBJ1-2, the full variable domain is KAGVTQTPRYLIKTRGQQVTLSCSPISGHRSVSWYQQTPGQGLQFLFEYFSETQRNKGNFPGRFSGRQFSNSRSEMNVSTLELGDSALYLCASSVSYLTGGYYGYTFGSGTRLTVV.

The rearrangement uses TRBV4-2 and TRBJ1-4; the D is unclear. The germline CDR1 and CDR2 sequences are LGHNA and YNFKEQ. V lost 5 bases, J lost 7 bases, and 14 bases lay in between. The CDR3 length is 14 residues. CDR3 in amino acids: CASSVRAPGEKLFF. The DNA of the CDR3 is TGTGCCAGCAGCGTCCGGGCCCCCGGTGAAAAACTGTTTTTT.

The gene calls are TRBV25-1 and TRBJ1-2; TRBD1 agrees at 7 bases. Germline-derived CDR1 and CDR2 are MGHDK and SYGVNS. V gave up 7 bases and J gave up 4 bases; unmatched junction bases: 6. The CDR3 is made up of 13 amino acids. CDR3 sequence reads: CASKGARSYGYTF. The CDR3 DNA reads TGTGCCAGCAAGGGGGCGCGAAGCTATGGCTACACCTTC.

J is TRBJ2-1 and V is TRBV7-2; the match to TRBD2 covers 13 bases. V lost 1 base and J lost 1; bases outside the gene matches: 7. Germline V CDR1 and CDR2: SGHTA, FQGNSA. This CDR3 has 19 residues. In nucleotides, the CDR3 is TGTGCCAGCAGCTTAGTAACTAGCGGGGGGGCCGGGTCCTACAATGAGCAGTTCTTC. Amino acid sequence: CASSLVTSGGAGSYNEQFF.

J is TRBJ1-1 and V is TRBV25-1; no clear D gene. Trimming stripped 5 bases from V and 1 base from J, with 5 bases between. Looked up from germline, CDR1 is MGHDK and CDR2 is SYGVNS. The CDR3 is made up of 12 amino acids. The CDR3, as DNA: TGTGCCAGCAGTTTAGGGAACACTGAAGCTTTCTTT. Translated, it gives CASSLGNTEAFF.

The V and J genes are TRBV6-1 and TRBJ2-3; D could derive from TRBD1 or TRBD2 (5 bases each). The CDR3 totals 14 residues. Trimming shortened V by 5 bases and J by 0 bases, and 9 bases separated the two germline ends. Germline V gene data show CDR1 as MNHNS and CDR2 as SASEGT. CDR3 protein: CASSRDGSTDTQYF. Here the CDR3 DNA reads TGTGCCAGCAGTAGGGACGGTAGCACAGATACGCAGTATTTT.

The chain carries TRBV12-5 and TRBJ2-1; D could derive from TRBD1 or TRBD2 (6 bases each). With 6 bases removed from V and 7 bases from J, the gap between germline ends came to 10 bases. CDR3 size: 12 residues. Per germline, CDR1 LGHNT and CDR2 FRNRAP. The chain's CDR3 is CASGRGGNEQFF. DNA for the CDR3: TGTGCTAGTGGCCGAGGGGGGAATGAGCAGTTCTTC.

The rearrangement uses TRBV19 and TRBJ2-7, with D possibly being TRBD1 (5 bases). Germline V gives CDR1 LNHDA, CDR2 SQIVND (reference sequence). V lost 3 bases and J 2 bases, leaving 11 bases between the germline ends. The CDR3 sequence is 14 residues long. The CDR3 sequence is CASSISGPPYEQYF. The CDR3 DNA sequence: TGTGCCAGTAGTATCTCAGGGCCCCCCTACGAGCAGTACTTC.

This chain connects TRBV27 to TRBJ1-1; TRBD1 might be the D (5 bases). V lost 2 bases and J lost 0, with 7 bases in between. This CDR3 is 14 amino acids long. Per germline, CDR1 MNHEY and CDR2 SMNVEV (reference sequence). The CDR3 spells CASSLGGMNTEAFF. For the CDR3, the DNA is TGTGCCAGCAGTTTAGGGGGGATGAACACTGAAGCTTTCTTT.

This clone appeared once. The rearrangement uses TRBV7-9 and TRBJ2-1; possibly TRBD2 for D (7 bases). The CDR3 has 16 amino acids. In germline, CDR1 is SEHNR, CDR2 FQNEAQ (reference sequence). V lost 1 base and J 7 bases, leaving 17 bases between the germline ends. The CDR3 here is CASSLGAGALGNEQFF. CDR3 nucleotide sequence: TGTGCCAGCAGCTTAGGTGCGGGGGCATTGGGGAATGAGCAGTTCTTC.

The chain combines TRBV10-3 with TRBJ2-3, with D perhaps given as TRBD1 or TRBD2 (6 bases each). This CDR3 region has 12 residues. Germline loops: CDR1 ENHRY, CDR2 SYGVKD. V was pared by 10 bases and J by 10 bases, with 18 bases between. CDR3 DNA: TGTGCCACCCTAGGCGGGAAGGGGGCGCAGTATTTT. Encoded protein: CATLGGKGAQYF.

The chain carries TRBV27 and TRBJ2-1; D is perhaps TRBD1 (7 bases). The CDR3 consists of 14 residues. V lost 0 bases and J 10 bases, leaving 13 bases between the germline ends. CDR1 is MNHEY and CDR2 is SMNVEV in the germline V gene (reference sequence). CDR3 nucleotide sequence: TGTGCCAGCAGTTTATCGGAGGGGGCGGGAGAGCAGTTCTTC. This encodes CASSLSEGAGEQFF.